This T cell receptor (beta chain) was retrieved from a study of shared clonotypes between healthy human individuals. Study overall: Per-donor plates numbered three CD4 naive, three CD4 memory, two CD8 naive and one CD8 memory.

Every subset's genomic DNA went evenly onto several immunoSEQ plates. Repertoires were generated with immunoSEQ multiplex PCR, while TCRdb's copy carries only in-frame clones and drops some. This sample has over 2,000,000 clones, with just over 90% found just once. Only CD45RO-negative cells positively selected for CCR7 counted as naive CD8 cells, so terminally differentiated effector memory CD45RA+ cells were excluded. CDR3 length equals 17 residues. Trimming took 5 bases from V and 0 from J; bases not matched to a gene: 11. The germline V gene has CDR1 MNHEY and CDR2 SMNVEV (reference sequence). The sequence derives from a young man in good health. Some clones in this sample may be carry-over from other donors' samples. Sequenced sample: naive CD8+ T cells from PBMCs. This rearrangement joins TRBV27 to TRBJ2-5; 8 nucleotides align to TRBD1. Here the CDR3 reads CASSHPDRARYQETQYF. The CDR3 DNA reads TGTGCCAGCAGTCACCCGGACAGGGCGAGGTACCAAGAGACCCAGTACTTC.